The present T cell receptor beta chain was sequenced within a study of regulatory T cells in long-lasting Graves disease. To make TCR beta libraries, researchers used iRepertoire HTBI primers and Arm-PCR of CDR3 regions. TCRdb redid the calling of the multiplex PCR reads with MiXCR, one entry per CDR3 protein. The repertoire holds under 450,000 distinct CDR3 sequences, roughly 10% seen once, with under 20% in the top ten. As to time point: newly diagnosed GD, antithyroid drugs for less than 3 months. The TCR library was made from RNA extracted from PBMCs. Germline assignment: CDR1 WNHNN and CDR2 SYGVQD (reference sequence). V was cut by 4 bases and J by 2 bases, with 17 bases left in between. There are 17 residues in the CDR3. Separately, the same data were catalogued under a study of T cells in Graves' hyperthyroidism and ophthalmopathy.

The origin of this receptor is a woman between 18 and 29 years old with Graves disease. Specimen: peripheral blood mononuclear cells (PBMCs), collected at new diagnosis, from a patient treated with antithyroid drugs. The chain employs TRBV10-1 and TRBJ2-2; TRBD1 is a possible D gene (5 bases). CDR3 sequence reads: CASSGRRGWVNTGELFF. In DNA, the CDR3 is TGCGCCAGCAGTGGACGTAGGGGATGGGTCAACACCGGGGAGCTGTTTTTT.